This T cell receptor (beta chain) was identified during a study of cytomegalovirus exposure and HLA in healthy donors. Turning to the study itself: From donors who were HLA-typed, an early data release held 80 million or so unique TCRs. Findings and caveats of the study: The majority of TCR sequences were rare, yet some public TCRs appeared in many donors. As a later analysis showed, several of the most significant clusters appeared to be linked to common viral pathogens. The classifier reportedly diagnosed cytomegalovirus status with high sensitivity and specificity.

13 Jbeta primers and 60 Vbeta primers were used for the PCR. Some clones are missing from TCRdb's copy, which holds only in-frame ones; the method was immunoSEQ multiplex PCR. The data contain 150,000 to 200,000 clones, about 70% of them singletons. Comments on this clone: What it recognizes is unknown.

CDR1 is GTSNPN, CDR2 SVGIG, per germline (reference sequence). Trimming cost V 4 bases and J 2 bases; bases outside gene matches: 9. The CDR3 totals 17 residues. The clonotype originates from a woman between 18 and 29 years old in good health and CMV-seropositive. This chain uses TRBV30 with TRBJ2-6, with 9 bases lining up with TRBD2. The specimen was PBMCs. The CDR3 coding sequence is TGTGCCTGGATTAAATGGGCGGGGGGGCCTGGGGCCAACGTCCTGACTTTC. It codes for CAWIKWAGGPGANVLTF.